These T cell receptor beta chains were read from a single sample in a study of blood T cell repertoires in COVID-19. Only in-frame clones appear in the TCRdb table, and some are missing; sequencing was by immunoSEQ multiplex PCR. The sample holds about 200,000 clones, around 82% seen once. The specimen was peripheral blood. Receptor source: a woman between 70 and 85 years old with acute or convalescent COVID-19. Each CDR3 is given with its conserved first and last residue. Fields, in order: D gene, clone size, J gene, V gene, CDR3 protein, CDR3 DNA. The D gene is left open where the match is weak. Some rows mark clone size as missing; the rest say once, few, many or name a class of expanded clone.

d_gene: TRBD1; abundance: NA; j_gene: TRBJ1-1; v_gene: TRBV5-1; CDR3aa: CASSLGQSVSEAFF; CDR3nt: TGCGCCAGCAGCCTGGGACAGAGTGTCTCTGAAGCTTTCTTT
d_gene: NA; abundance: NA; j_gene: TRBJ2-1; v_gene: TRBV5-8; CDR3aa: CASSLGGSSYNEQFF; CDR3nt: TGTGCCAGCAGCTTGGGCGGCAGCTCCTACAATGAGCAGTTCTTC
d_gene: TRBD2; abundance: NA; j_gene: TRBJ2-2; v_gene: TRBV7-8; CDR3aa: CASSLYFGTSGRANTGELFF; CDR3nt: TGTGCCAGCAGCTTATATTTCGGGACTAGCGGACGCGCGAACACCGGGGAGCTGTTTTTT
d_gene: NA; abundance: NA; j_gene: TRBJ2-2; v_gene: TRBV7-8; CDR3aa: CASSFDSSTGELFF; CDR3nt: TGTGCCAGCAGCTTCGACAGCTCAACCGGGGAGCTGTTTTTT
d_gene: TRBD1; abundance: NA; j_gene: TRBJ1-1; v_gene: TRBV7-8; CDR3aa: CASSFIYPGTDEAFF; CDR3nt: TGTGCCAGCAGCTTTATCTACCCCGGGACAGATGAAGCTTTCTTT
d_gene: TRBD2; abundance: once; j_gene: TRBJ2-5; v_gene: TRBV10-3; CDR3aa: CAISAPGGVETQYF; CDR3nt: TGTGCCATCAGTGCCCCGGGAGGAGTGGAGACCCAGTACTTC
d_gene: TRBD2; abundance: few; j_gene: TRBJ2-1; v_gene: TRBV5-1; CDR3aa: CASSWTSGSSYNEQFF; CDR3nt: TGCGCCAGCAGCTGGACTAGCGGGAGCTCCTACAATGAGCAGTTCTTC
d_gene: NA; abundance: NA; j_gene: TRBJ2-3; v_gene: TRBV7-2; CDR3aa: CASSYLGPGLVTDTQYF; CDR3nt: TGTGCCAGCAGCTACCTAGGGCCGGGACTCGTCACAGATACGCAGTATTTT
d_gene: NA; abundance: NA; j_gene: TRBJ2-5; v_gene: TRBV27; CDR3aa: CASSPGLQETQYF; CDR3nt: TGTGCCAGCAGTCCAGGGCTACAAGAGACCCAGTACTTC
d_gene: NA; abundance: NA; j_gene: TRBJ2-2; v_gene: TRBV2; CDR3aa: CASSERSPGTGELFF; CDR3nt: TGTGCCAGCAGTGAAAGGTCCCCAGGCACCGGGGAGCTGTTTTTT
d_gene: NA; abundance: NA; j_gene: TRBJ1-5; v_gene: TRBV28; CDR3aa: CASSYSRANQPQHF; CDR3nt: TGTGCCAGCTCCTACTCGAGGGCCAATCAGCCCCAGCATTTT
d_gene: NA; abundance: NA; j_gene: TRBJ1-4; v_gene: TRBV6-6; CDR3aa: CASSYGGNNEKLFF; CDR3nt: TGTGCCAGCAGTTACGGGGGGAATAATGAAAAACTGTTTTTT
d_gene: NA; abundance: NA; j_gene: TRBJ1-4; v_gene: TRBV27; CDR3aa: CASSQGRGEKLFF; CDR3nt: TGTGCCAGCAGTCAGGGTAGGGGTGAAAAACTGTTTTTT
d_gene: NA; abundance: NA; j_gene: TRBJ1-2; v_gene: TRBV27; CDR3aa: CASTPWNQGSNIYGYTF; CDR3nt: TGTGCCAGCACTCCGTGGAACCAGGGGAGTAATATCTATGGCTACACCTTC
d_gene: TRBD2; abundance: NA; j_gene: TRBJ2-7; v_gene: TRBV5-4; CDR3aa: CASSSGRAREQYF; CDR3nt: TGTGCCAGCAGTAGCGGGAGGGCCCGAGAGCAGTACTTC
d_gene: TRBD2; abundance: NA; j_gene: TRBJ2-1; v_gene: TRBV29-1; CDR3aa: CSVGKGVPSGRALNEQFF; CDR3nt: TGCAGCGTTGGGAAGGGGGTTCCTAGCGGGAGGGCCCTCAATGAGCAGTTCTTC
d_gene: NA; abundance: NA; j_gene: TRBJ1-3; v_gene: TRBV19; CDR3aa: CATSPAVSSGNTIYF; CDR3nt: TGTGCCACATCACCCGCGGTGAGCTCTGGAAACACCATATATTTT
d_gene: NA; abundance: NA; j_gene: TRBJ1-1; v_gene: TRBV5-1; CDR3aa: CASSLGALMNTEAFF; CDR3nt: TGCGCCAGCAGCTTGGGCGCCCTAATGAACACTGAAGCTTTCTTT
d_gene: TRBD1; abundance: NA; j_gene: TRBJ1-3; v_gene: TRBV29-1; CDR3aa: CSVASGTGFGNTIYF; CDR3nt: TGCAGCGTCGCAAGCGGGACAGGGTTCGGAAACACCATATATTTT
d_gene: NA; abundance: NA; j_gene: TRBJ1-1; v_gene: TRBV27; CDR3aa: CASRGSGNTEAFF; CDR3nt: TGTGCCAGCAGGGGTAGCGGGAACACTGAAGCTTTCTTT
d_gene: TRBD2; abundance: NA; j_gene: TRBJ2-1; v_gene: TRBV7-9; CDR3aa: CASSRLAGGGYNEQFF; CDR3nt: TGTGCCAGCAGCCGACTAGCGGGAGGAGGATACAATGAGCAGTTCTTC
d_gene: TRBD2; abundance: NA; j_gene: TRBJ2-3; v_gene: TRBV24-1; CDR3aa: CATSDPSGTPPSTDTQYF; CDR3nt: TGTGCCACCAGTGACCCTAGCGGGACGCCCCCGAGCACAGATACGCAGTATTTT
d_gene: NA; abundance: few; j_gene: TRBJ1-6; v_gene: TRBV5-6; CDR3aa: CASSLEQNNSPLHF; CDR3nt: TGTGCCAGCAGCTTGGAACAGAATAATTCACCCCTCCACTTT
d_gene: NA; abundance: NA; j_gene: TRBJ1-5; v_gene: TRBV18; CDR3aa: CASSLHPGGDSNQPQHF; CDR3nt: TGTGCCAGCTCACTCCATCCGGGAGGGGATAGCAATCAGCCCCAGCATTTT
d_gene: NA; abundance: NA; j_gene: TRBJ1-5; v_gene: TRBV30; CDR3aa: CAWSPLDSSPNQPQHF; CDR3nt: TGTGCCTGGAGTCCCCTGGACAGCTCTCCGAATCAGCCCCAGCATTTT
d_gene: NA; abundance: NA; j_gene: TRBJ2-2; v_gene: TRBV9; CDR3aa: CASSVEPMNTGELFF; CDR3nt: TGTGCCAGCAGCGTAGAACCTATGAACACCGGGGAGCTGTTTTTT
d_gene: NA; abundance: NA; j_gene: TRBJ2-2; v_gene: TRBV27; CDR3aa: CASSFGANTGELFF; CDR3nt: TGTGCCAGCAGTTTTGGAGCGAACACCGGGGAGCTGTTTTTT
d_gene: TRBD1; abundance: few; j_gene: TRBJ1-4; v_gene: TRBV2; CDR3aa: CASRVGQLNEKLFF; CDR3nt: TGTGCCAGCAGAGTGGGACAGCTTAATGAAAAACTGTTTTTT
d_gene: TRBD1; abundance: NA; j_gene: TRBJ1-4; v_gene: TRBV28; CDR3aa: CASRKTGGDEKLFF; CDR3nt: TGTGCCAGCAGAAAGACAGGGGGAGATGAAAAACTGTTTTTT
d_gene: TRBD2; abundance: NA; j_gene: TRBJ2-1; v_gene: TRBV18; CDR3aa: CASSPIAGRDYNEQFF; CDR3nt: TGTGCCAGCTCACCAATAGCGGGAAGGGATTACAATGAGCAGTTCTTC
d_gene: TRBD1; abundance: NA; j_gene: TRBJ1-3; v_gene: TRBV3-1/TRBV3-2; CDR3aa: CASSQKGAGPGNTIYF; CDR3nt: TGTGCCAGCAGCCAAAAGGGGGCAGGGCCCGGAAACACCATATATTTT
d_gene: NA; abundance: NA; j_gene: TRBJ2-7; v_gene: TRBV5-8; CDR3aa: CASSLADYEQYF; CDR3nt: TGTGCCAGCAGCCTAGCAGATTACGAGCAGTACTTC
d_gene: NA; abundance: NA; j_gene: TRBJ1-5; v_gene: TRBV2; CDR3aa: CASSEEKSPQHF; CDR3nt: TGTGCCAGCAGTGAGGAGAAGTCGCCCCAGCATTTT
d_gene: NA; abundance: NA; j_gene: TRBJ2-7; v_gene: TRBV6-5; CDR3aa: CASTSPTYEQYF; CDR3nt: TGTGCCAGCACCAGTCCAACCTACGAGCAGTACTTC
d_gene: NA; abundance: NA; j_gene: TRBJ1-1; v_gene: TRBV2; CDR3aa: CASTPRGSSEAFF; CDR3nt: TGTGCCAGCACCCCACGTGGGAGCTCTGAAGCTTTCTTT
d_gene: NA; abundance: NA; j_gene: TRBJ1-1; v_gene: TRBV5-1; CDR3aa: CASSFAGRGNTEAFF; CDR3nt: TGCGCCAGCAGCTTCGCCGGACGGGGGAACACTGAAGCTTTCTTT
d_gene: TRBD1; abundance: NA; j_gene: TRBJ2-5; v_gene: TRBV27; CDR3aa: CASSWDRGQETQYF; CDR3nt: TGTGCCAGCAGTTGGGACAGGGGCCAAGAGACCCAGTACTTC
d_gene: TRBD1; abundance: NA; j_gene: TRBJ1-4; v_gene: TRBV24-1; CDR3aa: CATSDPGTGSEKLFF; CDR3nt: TGTGCCACCAGTGACCCCGGGACAGGGAGTGAAAAACTGTTTTTT
d_gene: TRBD2; abundance: once; j_gene: TRBJ2-5; v_gene: TRBV6-2/TRBV6-3; CDR3aa: CASSSHRLAEETQYF; CDR3nt: TGTGCCAGCAGTTCCCATAGACTAGCGGAAGAGACCCAGTACTTC
d_gene: NA; abundance: few; j_gene: TRBJ2-7; v_gene: TRBV28; CDR3aa: CASSFYNPNEQYF; CDR3nt: TGTGCCAGCAGTTTTTACAACCCCAACGAGCAGTACTTC
d_gene: NA; abundance: once; j_gene: TRBJ2-5; v_gene: TRBV15; CDR3aa: CATSRVVRETQYF; CDR3nt: TGTGCCACCAGCAGAGTGGTACGGGAGACCCAGTACTTC
d_gene: TRBD1; abundance: NA; j_gene: TRBJ2-1; v_gene: TRBV7-2; CDR3aa: CASSTGQYNEQFF; CDR3nt: TGTGCCAGCAGCACGGGACAGTACAATGAGCAGTTCTTC
d_gene: NA; abundance: NA; j_gene: TRBJ1-1; v_gene: TRBV19; CDR3aa: CASSIGGNTEAFF; CDR3nt: TGTGCCAGTAGTATCGGGGGGAACACTGAAGCTTTCTTT
d_gene: TRBD2; abundance: few; j_gene: TRBJ2-1; v_gene: TRBV27; CDR3aa: CASSLWGSGRGWEQFF; CDR3nt: TGTGCCAGCAGTTTATGGGGTAGCGGGAGAGGGTGGGAGCAGTTCTTC
d_gene: TRBD2; abundance: NA; j_gene: TRBJ2-1; v_gene: TRBV4-2; CDR3aa: CASSQPGGLAYNEQFF; CDR3nt: TGTGCCAGCAGCCAACCCGGGGGACTAGCCTACAATGAGCAGTTCTTC
d_gene: NA; abundance: NA; j_gene: TRBJ1-2; v_gene: TRBV30; CDR3aa: CAWSVVNRRYGYTF; CDR3nt: TGTGCCTGGAGTGTGGTGAACCGCAGATATGGCTACACCTTC